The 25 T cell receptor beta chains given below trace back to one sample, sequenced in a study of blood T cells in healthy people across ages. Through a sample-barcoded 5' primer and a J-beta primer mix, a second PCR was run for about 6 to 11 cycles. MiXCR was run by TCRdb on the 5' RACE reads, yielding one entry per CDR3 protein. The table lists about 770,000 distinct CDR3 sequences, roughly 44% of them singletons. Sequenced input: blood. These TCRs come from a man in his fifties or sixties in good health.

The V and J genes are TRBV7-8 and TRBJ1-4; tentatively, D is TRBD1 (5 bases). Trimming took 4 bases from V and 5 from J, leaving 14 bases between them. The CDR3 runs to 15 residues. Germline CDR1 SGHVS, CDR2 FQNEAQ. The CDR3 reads CASSSQGVGNEKLFF. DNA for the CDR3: TGTGCCAGCAGCTCGCAGGGAGTGGGGAATGAAAAACTGTTTTTT.

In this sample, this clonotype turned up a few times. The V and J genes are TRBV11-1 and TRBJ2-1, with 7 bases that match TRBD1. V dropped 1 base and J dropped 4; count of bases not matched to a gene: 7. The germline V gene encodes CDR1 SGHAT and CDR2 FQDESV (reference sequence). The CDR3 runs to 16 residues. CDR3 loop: CASSLEIGTVYNEQFF. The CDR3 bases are TGTGCCAGCAGCTTAGAAATAGGGACAGTTTACAATGAGCAGTTCTTC.

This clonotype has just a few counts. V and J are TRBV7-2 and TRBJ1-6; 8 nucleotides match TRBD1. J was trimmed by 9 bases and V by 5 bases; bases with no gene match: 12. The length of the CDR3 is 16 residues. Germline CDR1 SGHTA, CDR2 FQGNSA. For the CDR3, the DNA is TGTGCCAGCAGCCAACGAGCGACAGGGGCAAGTTCACCCCTCCACTTT. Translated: CASSQRATGASSPLHF.

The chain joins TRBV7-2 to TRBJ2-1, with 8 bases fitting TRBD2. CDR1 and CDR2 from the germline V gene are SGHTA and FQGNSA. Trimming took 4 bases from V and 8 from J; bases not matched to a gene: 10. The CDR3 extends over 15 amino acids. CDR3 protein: CASSSGTSSFDEQFF. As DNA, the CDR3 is TGTGCCAGCAGCTCCGGGACTAGTTCGTTCGATGAGCAGTTCTTC.

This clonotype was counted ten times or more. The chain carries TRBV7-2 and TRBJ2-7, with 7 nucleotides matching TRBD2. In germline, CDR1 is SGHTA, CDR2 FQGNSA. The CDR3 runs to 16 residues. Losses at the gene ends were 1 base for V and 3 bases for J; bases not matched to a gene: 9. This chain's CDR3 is CASSLVGGGYLYEQYF. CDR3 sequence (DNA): TGTGCCAGCAGCTTAGTTGGCGGGGGATACCTCTACGAGCAGTACTTC. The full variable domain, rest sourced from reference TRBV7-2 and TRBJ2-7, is GAGVSQSPSNKVTEKGKDVELRCDPISGHTALYWYRQSLGQGLEFLIYFQGNSAPDKSGLPSDRFSAERTGGSVSTLTIQRTQQEDSAVYLCASSLVGGGYLYEQYFGPGTRLTVT.

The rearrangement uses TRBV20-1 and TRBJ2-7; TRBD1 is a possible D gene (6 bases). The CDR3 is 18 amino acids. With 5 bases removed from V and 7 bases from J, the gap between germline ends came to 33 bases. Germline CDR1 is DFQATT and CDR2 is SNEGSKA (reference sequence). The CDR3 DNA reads TGCAGTGCTCTGAACCCTGCAGGGGAATCCCGTCGTAGTGATGAGCAGTACTTC. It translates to CSALNPAGESRRSDEQYF.

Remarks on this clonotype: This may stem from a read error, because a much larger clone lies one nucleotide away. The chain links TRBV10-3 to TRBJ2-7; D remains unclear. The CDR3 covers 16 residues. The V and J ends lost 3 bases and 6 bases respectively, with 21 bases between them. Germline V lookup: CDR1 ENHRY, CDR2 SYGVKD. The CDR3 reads CAISDTQLPGRCEQYF. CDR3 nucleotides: TGTGCCATCAGTGATACACAACTCCCCGGCCGCTGCGAGCAGTACTTC.

CDR3: CASSLEGQSNYGYTF. The CDR3, as DNA: TGTGCCAGCAGCTTAGAGGGACAGTCTAACTATGGCTACACCTTC. The chain has TRBV7-2 and TRBJ1-2; 7 positions match TRBD1. The V segment lost 1 base and the J segment 0 bases; nucleotides outside the gene matches: 2. There are 15 residues in the CDR3. Germline values: CDR1 SGHTA, CDR2 FQGNSA.

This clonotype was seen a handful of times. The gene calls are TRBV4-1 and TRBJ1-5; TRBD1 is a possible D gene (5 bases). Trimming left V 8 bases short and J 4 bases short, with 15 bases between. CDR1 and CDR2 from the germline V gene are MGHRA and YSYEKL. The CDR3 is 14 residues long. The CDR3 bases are TGCGCCAGCTCCAGGGACTTTTGGAATCAGCCCCAGCATTTT. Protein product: CASSRDFWNQPQHF.

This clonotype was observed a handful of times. Here the CDR3 reads CASSLDTPQNYNEQFF. The CDR3 DNA reads as TGTGCCAGCAGCTTAGACACTCCCCAGAATTACAATGAGCAGTTCTTC. The chain couples TRBV11-2 to TRBJ2-1, with D hard to call. This CDR3 is built from 16 residues. Trimming cost V 0 bases and J 4 bases, with 13 bases left between them. Germline V CDR1 and CDR2: SGHAT, FQNNGV.

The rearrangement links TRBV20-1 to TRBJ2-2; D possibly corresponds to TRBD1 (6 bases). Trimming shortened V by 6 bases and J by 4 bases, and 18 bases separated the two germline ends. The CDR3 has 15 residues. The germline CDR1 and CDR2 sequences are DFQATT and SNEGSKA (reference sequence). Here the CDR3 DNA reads TGCAGTGCCCGGACAGTTATAGAGCCCACCGGGGAGCTGTTTTTT. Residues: CSARTVIEPTGELFF.

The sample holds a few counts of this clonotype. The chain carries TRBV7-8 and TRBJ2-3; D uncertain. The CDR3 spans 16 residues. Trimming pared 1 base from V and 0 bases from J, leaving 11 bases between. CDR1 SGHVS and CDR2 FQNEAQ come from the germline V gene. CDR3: CASSLETDHSTDTQYF. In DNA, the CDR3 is TGTGCCAGCAGCTTAGAGACGGACCACAGCACAGATACGCAGTATTTT.

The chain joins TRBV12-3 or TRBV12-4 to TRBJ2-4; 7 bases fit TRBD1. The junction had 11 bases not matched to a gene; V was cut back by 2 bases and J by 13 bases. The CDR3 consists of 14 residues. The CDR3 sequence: CASSLSGGWDEQYF. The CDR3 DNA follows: TGTGCCAGCAGTTTATCAGGGGGTTGGGATGAGCAGTACTTC.

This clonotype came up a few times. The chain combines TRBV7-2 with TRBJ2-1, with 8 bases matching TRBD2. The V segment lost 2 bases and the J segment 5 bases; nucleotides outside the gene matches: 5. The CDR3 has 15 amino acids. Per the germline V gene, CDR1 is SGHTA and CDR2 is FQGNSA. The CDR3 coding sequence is TGTGCCAGCAGCTTACAAGCGGGGGACGACAATGAGCAGTTCTTC. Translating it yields CASSLQAGDDNEQFF.

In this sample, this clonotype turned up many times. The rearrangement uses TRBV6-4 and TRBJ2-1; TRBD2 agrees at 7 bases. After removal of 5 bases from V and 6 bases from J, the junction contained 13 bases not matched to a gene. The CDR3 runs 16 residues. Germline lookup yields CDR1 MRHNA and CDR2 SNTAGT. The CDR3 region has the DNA TGTGCCAGCAGTCCCCTGGGGCGGGGGATAGGCAATGAGCAGTTCTTC. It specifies CASSPLGRGIGNEQFF.

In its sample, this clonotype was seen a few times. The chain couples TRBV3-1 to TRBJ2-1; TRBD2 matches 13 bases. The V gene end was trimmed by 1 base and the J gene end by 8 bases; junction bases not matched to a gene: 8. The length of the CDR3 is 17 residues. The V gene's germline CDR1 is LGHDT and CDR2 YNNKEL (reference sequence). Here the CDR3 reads CASSQGLGLAGADEQFF. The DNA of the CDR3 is TGTGCCAGCAGCCAAGGCCTCGGACTAGCGGGAGCTGATGAGCAGTTCTTC.

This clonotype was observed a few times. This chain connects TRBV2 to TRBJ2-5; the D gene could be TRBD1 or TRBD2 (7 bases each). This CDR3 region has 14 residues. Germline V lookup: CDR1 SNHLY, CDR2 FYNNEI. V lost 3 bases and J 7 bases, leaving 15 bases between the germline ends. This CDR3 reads CASSDRGGTLTQYF. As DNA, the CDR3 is TGTGCCAGCAGTGACAGGGGGGGTACGCTGACCCAGTACTTC.

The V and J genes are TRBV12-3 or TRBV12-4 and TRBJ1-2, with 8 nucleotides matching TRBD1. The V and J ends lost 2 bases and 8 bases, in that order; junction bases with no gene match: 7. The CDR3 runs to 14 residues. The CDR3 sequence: CASSLPGQAGGYTF. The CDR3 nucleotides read TGTGCCAGCAGTTTACCGGGACAGGCTGGGGGCTACACCTTC.

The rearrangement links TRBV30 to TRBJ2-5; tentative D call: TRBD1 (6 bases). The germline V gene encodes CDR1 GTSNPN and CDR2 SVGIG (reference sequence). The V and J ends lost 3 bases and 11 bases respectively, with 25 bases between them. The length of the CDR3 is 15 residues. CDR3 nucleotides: TGTGCCTGGAGGACAGGTCTAGGGAAAACCTACCGGCAGTACTTC. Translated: CAWRTGLGKTYRQYF.

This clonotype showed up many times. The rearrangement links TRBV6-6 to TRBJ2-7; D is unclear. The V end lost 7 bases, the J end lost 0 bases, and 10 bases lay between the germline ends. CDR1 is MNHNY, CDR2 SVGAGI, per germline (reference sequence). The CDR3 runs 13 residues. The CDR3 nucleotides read TGTGCCAGCACCTACAAGAGCTCCTACGAGCAGTACTTC. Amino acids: CASTYKSSYEQYF.

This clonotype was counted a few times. CDR3 DNA: TGCGCCAGCAGCCAAGAGGGTAGGAAGACAGGGCTGGGACAGCAGTACTTC. It encodes CASSQEGRKTGLGQQYF. The rearrangement links TRBV4-1 to TRBJ2-7; 7 bases are shared with TRBD1. This CDR3 spans 17 amino acids. The germline V gene has CDR1 MGHRA and CDR2 YSYEKL. The J segment lost 8 bases and the V segment lost 0 bases, leaving 16 bases of the junction unmatched.

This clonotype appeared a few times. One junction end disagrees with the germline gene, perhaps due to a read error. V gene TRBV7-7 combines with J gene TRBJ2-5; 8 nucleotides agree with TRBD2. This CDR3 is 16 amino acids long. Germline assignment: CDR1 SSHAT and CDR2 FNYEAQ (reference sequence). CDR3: CASSDRKAGDGETQYF. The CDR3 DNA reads TGTGCTAGCAGCGACCGGAAAGCGGGGGACGGAGAGACCCAGTACTTC. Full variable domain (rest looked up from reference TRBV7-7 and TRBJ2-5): GAGVSQSPRYKVTKRGQDVTLRCDPISSHATLYWYQQALGQGPEFLTYFNYEAQPDKSGLPSDRFSAERPEGSISTLTIQRTEQRDSAMYRCASSDRKAGDGETQYFGPGTRLLVL.

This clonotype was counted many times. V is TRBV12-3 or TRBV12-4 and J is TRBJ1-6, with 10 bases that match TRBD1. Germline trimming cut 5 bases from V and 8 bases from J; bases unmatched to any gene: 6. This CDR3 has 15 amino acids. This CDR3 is CASSKAGTGDSPLHF. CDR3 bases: TGTGCCAGCAGTAAAGCCGGGACAGGGGATTCACCCCTCCACTTT.

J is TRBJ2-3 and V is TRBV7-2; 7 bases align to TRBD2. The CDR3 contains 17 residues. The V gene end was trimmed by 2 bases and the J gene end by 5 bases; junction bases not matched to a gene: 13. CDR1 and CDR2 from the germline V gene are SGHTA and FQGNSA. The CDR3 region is CASSLPHGSGEGDTQYF. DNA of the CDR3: TGTGCCAGCAGCTTACCCCACGGGAGCGGGGAGGGAGATACGCAGTATTTT.

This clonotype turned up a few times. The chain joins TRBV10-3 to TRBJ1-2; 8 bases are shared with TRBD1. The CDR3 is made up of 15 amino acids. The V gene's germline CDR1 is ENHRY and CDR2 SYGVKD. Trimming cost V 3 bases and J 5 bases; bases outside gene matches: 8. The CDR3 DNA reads TGTGCCATCAGTGATGGGGTTGGACAGGGTTATGGCTACACCTTC. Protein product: CAISDGVGQGYGYTF.